These T cell receptor beta chains were read from a single sample in a study of PD-L1 blockade in urothelial cancer. Profiled with immunoSEQ multiplex PCR; TCRdb holds only in-frame clones, not every one. This table holds about 70,000 clones, 90% found once. The sequencing here drew on PBMCs, taken around atezolizumab (anti-PD-L1) treatment. All receptors come from a man in his 70s with urothelial cancer. CDR3s include the opening cysteine and the closing phenylalanine or tryptophan. A D gene is named only where the DNA matches it firmly.

V	D	J	length	DNA	CDR3
TRBV7-9	TRBD1	TRBJ2-1	16	TGTGCCAGCAGCTTAGCTGGGACAGGGGGTTTCAATGAGCAGTTCTTC	CASSLAGTGGFNEQFF
TRBV12-5	NA	TRBJ2-7	20	TGTGCTAGTGGTTTGCCACCTCCTGCACCCTTAGAGGTAAACTCCTACGAGCAGTACTTC	CASGLPPPAPLEVNSYEQYF
TRBV5-1	NA	TRBJ2-5	14	TGCGCCAGCAGCTCCAGGGGTTGGGGGGAGACCCAGTACTTC	CASSSRGWGETQYF
TRBV5-4	TRBD1	TRBJ1-3	18	TGTGCCAGCAGCTCTGGAGGGACAGGGTTTAGCTCTGGAAACACCATATATTTT	CASSSGGTGFSSGNTIYF
TRBV6-1	TRBD2	TRBJ2-1	13	TGTGCCAGCGGTGGACTAGCGGGAGTGGAGCAGTTCTTC	CASGGLAGVEQFF
TRBV6-5	NA	TRBJ1-4	15	TGTGCCAGCAGTTACTCGAGGCGGGTGAATGAAAAACTGTTTTTT	CASSYSRRVNEKLFF
TRBV11-2	NA	TRBJ2-7	12	TGTGCCAGCAGCTTAGCTACTGGAGTGGCGTACTTC	CASSLATGVAYF
TRBV27	NA	TRBJ1-1	13	TGTGCCAGCAGTTTAACCAGGGCCACTGAAGCTTTCTTT	CASSLTRATEAFF
TRBV28	NA	TRBJ2-7	14	TGTGCCAGCAGTGGGGCAGGGGGAGGATACGAGCAGTACTTC	CASSGAGGGYEQYF
TRBV6-5	TRBD2	TRBJ2-7	13	TGTGCCAGCCGTACTAGCGGCTCCTACGAGCAGTACTTC	CASRTSGSYEQYF
TRBV5-1	TRBD1	TRBJ1-4	18	TGCGCCAGCAGCTTGGCGTCTGGGACAGGGTCAACTAATGAAAAACTGTTTTTT	CASSLASGTGSTNEKLFF
TRBV28	TRBD2	TRBJ2-7	15	TGTGCCAGCAGGAACCACCGACTAGCGGACTACGAGCAGTACTTC	CASRNHRLADYEQYF
TRBV7-9	TRBD2	TRBJ2-1	15	TGTGCCAGCAGCACAAGCCGGGGGGTCTACAATGAGCAGTTCTTC	CASSTSRGVYNEQFF
TRBV5-1	TRBD1	TRBJ1-1	15	TGCGCCAGCAGCTTGGGACAGGGTCTCGGCACTGAAGCTTTCTTT	CASSLGQGLGTEAFF
TRBV7-9	TRBD1	TRBJ2-1	15	TGTGCCAGCAAGGGGACAGGGGGCGCGTTCCCTGAGCAGTTCTTC	CASKGTGGAFPEQFF
TRBV4-1	TRBD2	TRBJ2-3	16	TGCGCCAGCAGCCAAGCCAATCTAGCGGTCACAGATACGCAGTATTTT	CASSQANLAVTDTQYF